The T cell receptor beta chain described here comes from a study of T cells in Graves' hyperthyroidism and ophthalmopathy. This clonotype showed up just a few times. Its antigen is unidentified. General observations from the study: Ophthalmopathy was identified by the model a median 6.5 months ahead of onset. Ophthalmopathy and stable hyperthyroidism were separated by a 13 V-J model.

Germline CDR1 is KGHSH and CDR2 is LQKENI. V lost 1 base, J lost 9 bases, and 12 bases lay in between. This CDR3 comprises 13 residues. Amplification of TCR beta CDR3 regions used RNA as the template. In the first-round RT-PCR of the TCR CDR3, the HTBI primer set was used. TCRdb analysed the multiplex PCR reads with MiXCR anew, one entry per CDR3 protein. The table includes some 530,000 distinct CDR3 sequences, roughly 23% detected once. This sequence was found in a woman between 65 and 79 years old with Graves' ophthalmopathy. The chain carries TRBV18 and TRBJ1-1; a possible D gene is TRBD1 (5 bases). The sample taken for sequencing was blood. CDR3 DNA sequence: TGTGCCAGCTCACCACGGTCGGAGGGGAAAGCTTTCTTT. It translates to CASSPRSEGKAFF.